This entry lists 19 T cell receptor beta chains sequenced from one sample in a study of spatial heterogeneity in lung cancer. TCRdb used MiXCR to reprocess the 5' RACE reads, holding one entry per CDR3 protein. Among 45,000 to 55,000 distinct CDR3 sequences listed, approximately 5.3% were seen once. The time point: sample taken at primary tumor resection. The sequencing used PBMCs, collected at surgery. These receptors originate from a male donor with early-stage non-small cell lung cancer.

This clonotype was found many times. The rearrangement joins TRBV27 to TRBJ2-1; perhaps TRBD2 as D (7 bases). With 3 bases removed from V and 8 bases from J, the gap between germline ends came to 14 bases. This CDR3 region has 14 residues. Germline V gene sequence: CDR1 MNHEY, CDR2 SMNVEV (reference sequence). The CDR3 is CASSFRGRAHEQFF. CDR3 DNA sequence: TGTGCCAGCAGTTTTAGGGGGAGGGCACATGAGCAGTTCTTC.

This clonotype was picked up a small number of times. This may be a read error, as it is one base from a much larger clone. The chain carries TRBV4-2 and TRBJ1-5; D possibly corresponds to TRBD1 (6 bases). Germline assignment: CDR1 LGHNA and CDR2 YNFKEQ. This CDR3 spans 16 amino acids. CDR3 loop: CASSPSGGLGNQPRHF. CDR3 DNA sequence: TGTGCCAGCAGCCCATCTGGGGGGCTTGGCAATCAGCCCCGGCATTTT.

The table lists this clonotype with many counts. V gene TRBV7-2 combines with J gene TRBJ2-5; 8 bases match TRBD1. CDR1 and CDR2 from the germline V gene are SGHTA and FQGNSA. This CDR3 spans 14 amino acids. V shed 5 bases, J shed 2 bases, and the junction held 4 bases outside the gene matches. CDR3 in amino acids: CASSPRDRQETQYF. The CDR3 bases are TGTGCCAGCAGCCCCCGGGACAGGCAAGAGACCCAGTACTTC.

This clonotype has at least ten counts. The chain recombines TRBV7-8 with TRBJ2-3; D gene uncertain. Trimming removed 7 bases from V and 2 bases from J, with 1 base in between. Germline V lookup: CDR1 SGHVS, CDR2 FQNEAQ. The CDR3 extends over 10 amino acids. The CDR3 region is CASTTDTQYF. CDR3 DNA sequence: TGTGCCAGCACCACAGATACGCAGTATTTT.

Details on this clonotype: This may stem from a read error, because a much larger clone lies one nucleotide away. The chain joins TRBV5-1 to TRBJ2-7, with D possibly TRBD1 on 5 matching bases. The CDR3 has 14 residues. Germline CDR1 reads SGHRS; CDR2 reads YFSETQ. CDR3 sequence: CACSLRDARYEQYF. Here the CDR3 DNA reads TGCGCCTGCAGCCTCAGGGATGCCCGCTACGAGCAGTACTTC.

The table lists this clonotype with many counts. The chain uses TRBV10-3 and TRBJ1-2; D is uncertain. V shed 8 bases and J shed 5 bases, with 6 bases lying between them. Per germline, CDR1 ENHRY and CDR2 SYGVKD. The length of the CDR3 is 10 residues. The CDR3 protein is CAIGQYGYTF. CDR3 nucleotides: TGTGCCATCGGCCAGTATGGCTACACCTTC.

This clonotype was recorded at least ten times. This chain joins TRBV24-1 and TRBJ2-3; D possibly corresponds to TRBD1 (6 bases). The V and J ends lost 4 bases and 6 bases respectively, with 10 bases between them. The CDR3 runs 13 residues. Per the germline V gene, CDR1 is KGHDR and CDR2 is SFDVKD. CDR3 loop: CATSEWTVDTQYF. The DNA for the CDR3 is TGTGCCACCAGTGAATGGACAGTTGATACGCAGTATTTT.

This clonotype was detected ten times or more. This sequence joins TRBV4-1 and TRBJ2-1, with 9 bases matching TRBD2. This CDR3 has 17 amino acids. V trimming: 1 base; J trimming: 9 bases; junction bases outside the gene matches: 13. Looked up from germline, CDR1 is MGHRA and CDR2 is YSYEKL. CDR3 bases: TGCGCCAGCAGCCAAGTAATAGCGGGAGTAGGGGGCAGTGAGCAGTTCTTC. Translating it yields CASSQVIAGVGGSEQFF.

CDR3 sequence reads: CASRPLAGTQYF. The DNA for the CDR3 is TGTGCCAGCAGACCCTTGGCAGGTACGCAGTATTTT. This rearrangement joins TRBV6-1 to TRBJ2-3; no reliable D call. Germline V CDR1 and CDR2: MNHNS, SASEGT. V lost 6 bases to trimming and J lost 8 bases, with 12 bases between them. The CDR3 contains 12 residues.

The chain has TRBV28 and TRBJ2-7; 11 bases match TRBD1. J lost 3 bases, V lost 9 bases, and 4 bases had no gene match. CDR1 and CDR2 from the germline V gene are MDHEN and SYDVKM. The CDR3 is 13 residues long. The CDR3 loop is CASWDRGVYEQYF. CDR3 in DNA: TGTGCCAGTTGGGACAGGGGGGTCTACGAGCAGTACTTC.

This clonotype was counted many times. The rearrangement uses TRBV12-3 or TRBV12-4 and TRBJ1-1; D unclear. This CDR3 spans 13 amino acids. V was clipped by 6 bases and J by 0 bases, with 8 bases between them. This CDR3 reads CASRGGMNTEAFF. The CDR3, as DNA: TGTGCCAGCAGGGGCGGCATGAACACTGAAGCTTTCTTT.

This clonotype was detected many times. CDR3 sequence (DNA): TGTGCCAGCAGCCGCCCTGGGACTAGCGGGAGCAATGAGCAGTTCTTC. It codes for CASSRPGTSGSNEQFF. The V call is TRBV5-6, the J call TRBJ2-1, with TRBD2 matching 14 bases. Germline-derived CDR1 and CDR2 are SGHDT and YYEEEE. V shed 4 bases and J 6 bases; nucleotides not matched to a gene: 6. The CDR3 extends over 16 amino acids.

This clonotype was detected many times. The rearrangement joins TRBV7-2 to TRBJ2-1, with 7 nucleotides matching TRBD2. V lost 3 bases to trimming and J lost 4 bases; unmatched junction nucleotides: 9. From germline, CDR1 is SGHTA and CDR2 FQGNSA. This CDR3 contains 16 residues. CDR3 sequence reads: CASSLGGSGLYNEQFF. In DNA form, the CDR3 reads TGTGCCAGCAGCTTGGGGGGTAGCGGGTTATACAATGAGCAGTTCTTC.

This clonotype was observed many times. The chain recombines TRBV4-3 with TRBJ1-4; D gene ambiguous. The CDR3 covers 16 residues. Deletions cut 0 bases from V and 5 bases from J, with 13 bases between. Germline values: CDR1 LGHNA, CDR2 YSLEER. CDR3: CASSQDVLGLNEKLFF. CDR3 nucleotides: TGCGCCAGCAGCCAAGACGTCCTAGGGTTAAATGAAAAACTGTTTTTT.

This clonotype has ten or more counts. CDR3 coding DNA: TGTGCCAGCAGTTTCCGGGACAGGGGTATATACGAGCAGTACTTC. Protein product: CASSFRDRGIYEQYF. The chain combines TRBV6-6 with TRBJ2-7; TRBD1 matches at 10 bases. CDR1 MNHNY and CDR2 SVGAGI come from the germline V gene (reference sequence). CDR3 length equals 15 residues. Trimming removed 4 bases from V and 4 bases from J; junction bases left unmatched: 7.

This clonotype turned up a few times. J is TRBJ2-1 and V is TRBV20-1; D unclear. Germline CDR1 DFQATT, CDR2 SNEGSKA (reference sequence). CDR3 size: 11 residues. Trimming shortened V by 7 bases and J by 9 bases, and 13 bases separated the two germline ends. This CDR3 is CSVLGPTEQFF. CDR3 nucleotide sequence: TGCAGTGTCCTCGGCCCTACTGAGCAGTTCTTC.

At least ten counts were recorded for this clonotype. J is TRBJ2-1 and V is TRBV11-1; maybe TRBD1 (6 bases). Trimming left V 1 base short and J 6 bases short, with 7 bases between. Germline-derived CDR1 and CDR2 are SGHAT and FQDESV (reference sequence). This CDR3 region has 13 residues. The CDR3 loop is CASSLGQVNEQFF. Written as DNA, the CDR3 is TGTGCCAGCAGCTTAGGACAGGTCAATGAGCAGTTCTTC.

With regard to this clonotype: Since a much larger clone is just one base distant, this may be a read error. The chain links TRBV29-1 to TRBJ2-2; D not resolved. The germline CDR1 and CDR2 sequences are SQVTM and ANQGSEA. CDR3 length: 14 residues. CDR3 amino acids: CNVEDSQASGELFF. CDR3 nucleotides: TGCAACGTTGAAGATAGTCAGGCATCCGGGGAGCTGTTTTTT.

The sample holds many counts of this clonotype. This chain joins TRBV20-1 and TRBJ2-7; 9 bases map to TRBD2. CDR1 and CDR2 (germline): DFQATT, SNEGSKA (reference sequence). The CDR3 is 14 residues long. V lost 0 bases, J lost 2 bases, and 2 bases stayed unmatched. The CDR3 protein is CSARDLAGAYEQYF. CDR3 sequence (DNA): TGCAGTGCTAGAGATTTAGCGGGGGCCTACGAGCAGTACTTC.